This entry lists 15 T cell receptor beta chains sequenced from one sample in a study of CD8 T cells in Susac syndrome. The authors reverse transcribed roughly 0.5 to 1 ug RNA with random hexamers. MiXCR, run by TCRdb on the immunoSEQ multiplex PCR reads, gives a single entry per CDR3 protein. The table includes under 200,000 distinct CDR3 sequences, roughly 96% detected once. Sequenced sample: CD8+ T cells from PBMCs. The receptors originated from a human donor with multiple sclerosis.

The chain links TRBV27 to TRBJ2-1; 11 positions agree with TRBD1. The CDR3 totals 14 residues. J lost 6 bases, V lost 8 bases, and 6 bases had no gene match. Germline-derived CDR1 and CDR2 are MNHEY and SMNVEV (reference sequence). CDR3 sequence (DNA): TGTGCCAGCTCCTCTGGGACAGGGGGCAATGAGCAGTTCTTC. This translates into CASSSGTGGNEQFF.

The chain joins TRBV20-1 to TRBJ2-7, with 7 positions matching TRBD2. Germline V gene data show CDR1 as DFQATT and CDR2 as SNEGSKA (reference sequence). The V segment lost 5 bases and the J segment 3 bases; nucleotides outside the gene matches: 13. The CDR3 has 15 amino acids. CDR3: CSALPLAGEYYEQYF. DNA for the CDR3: TGCAGTGCTCTTCCCCTGGCGGGGGAATACTACGAGCAGTACTTC.

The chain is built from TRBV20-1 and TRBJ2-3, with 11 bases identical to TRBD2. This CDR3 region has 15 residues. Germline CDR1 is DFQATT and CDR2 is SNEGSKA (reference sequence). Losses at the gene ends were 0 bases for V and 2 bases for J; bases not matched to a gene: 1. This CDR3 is CSARELAGATDTQYF. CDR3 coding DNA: TGCAGTGCTAGAGAACTAGCGGGGGCCACAGATACGCAGTATTTT.

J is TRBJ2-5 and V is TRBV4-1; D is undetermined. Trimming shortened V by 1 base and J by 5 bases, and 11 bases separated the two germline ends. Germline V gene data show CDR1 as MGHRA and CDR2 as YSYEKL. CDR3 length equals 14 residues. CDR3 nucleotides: TGCGCCAGCAGCCAAGCCAAAGTCCCCGAGACCCAGTACTTC. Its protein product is CASSQAKVPETQYF.

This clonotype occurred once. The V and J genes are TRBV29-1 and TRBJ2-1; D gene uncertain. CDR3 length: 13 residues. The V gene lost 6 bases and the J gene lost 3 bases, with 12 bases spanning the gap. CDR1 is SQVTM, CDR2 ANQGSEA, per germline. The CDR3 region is CSVLERNYNEQFF. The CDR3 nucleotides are TGCAGCGTCCTGGAGAGAAACTACAATGAGCAGTTCTTC.

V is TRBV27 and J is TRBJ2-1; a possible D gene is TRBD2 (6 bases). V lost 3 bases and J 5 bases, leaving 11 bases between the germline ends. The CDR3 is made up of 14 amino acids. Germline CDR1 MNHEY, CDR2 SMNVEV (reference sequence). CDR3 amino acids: CASSLAGTHNEQFF. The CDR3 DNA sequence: TGTGCCAGCAGTTTGGCGGGAACCCACAATGAGCAGTTCTTC.

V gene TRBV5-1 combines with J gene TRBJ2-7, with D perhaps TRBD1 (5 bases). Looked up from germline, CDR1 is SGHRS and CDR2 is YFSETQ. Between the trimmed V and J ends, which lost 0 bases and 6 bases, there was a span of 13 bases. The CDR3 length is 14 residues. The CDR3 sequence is CASSLDPLRVEQYF. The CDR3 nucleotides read TGCGCCAGCAGCTTGGACCCACTCAGGGTCGAGCAGTACTTC.

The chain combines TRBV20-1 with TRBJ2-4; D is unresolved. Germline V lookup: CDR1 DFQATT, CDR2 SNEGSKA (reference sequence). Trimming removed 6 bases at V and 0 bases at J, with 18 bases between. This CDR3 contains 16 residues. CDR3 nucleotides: TGCAGTGCGGTCTCACCGAAAACACAAGCCAAAAACATTCAGTACTTC. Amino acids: CSAVSPKTQAKNIQYF.

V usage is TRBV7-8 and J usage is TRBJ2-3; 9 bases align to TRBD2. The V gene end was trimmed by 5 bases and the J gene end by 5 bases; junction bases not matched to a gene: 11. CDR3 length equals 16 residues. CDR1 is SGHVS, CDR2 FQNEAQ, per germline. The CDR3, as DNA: TGTGCCAGCAGCGAAAGTCGAGCGGGAGGTAGAGATACGCAGTATTTT. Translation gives CASSESRAGGRDTQYF.

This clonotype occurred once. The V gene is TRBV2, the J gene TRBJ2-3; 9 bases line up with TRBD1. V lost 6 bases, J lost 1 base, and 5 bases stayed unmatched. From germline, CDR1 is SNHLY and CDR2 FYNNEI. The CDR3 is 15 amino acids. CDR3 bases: TGTGCCAGCAGGCCCAGGACAGGGGGCACAGATACGCAGTATTTT. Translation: CASRPRTGGTDTQYF.

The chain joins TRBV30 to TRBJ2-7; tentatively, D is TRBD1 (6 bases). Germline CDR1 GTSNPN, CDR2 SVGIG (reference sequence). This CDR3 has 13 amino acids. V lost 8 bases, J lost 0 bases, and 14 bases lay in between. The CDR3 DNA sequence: TGTGCCCTAACAGGGATGAGCTCCTACGAGCAGTACTTC. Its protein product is CALTGMSSYEQYF. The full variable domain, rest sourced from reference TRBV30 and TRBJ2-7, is SQTIHQWPATLVQPVGSPLSLECTVEGTSNPNLYWYRQAAGRGLQLLFYSVGIGQISSEVPQNLSASRPQDRQFILSSKKLLLSDSGFYLCALTGMSSYEQYFGPGTRLTVT.

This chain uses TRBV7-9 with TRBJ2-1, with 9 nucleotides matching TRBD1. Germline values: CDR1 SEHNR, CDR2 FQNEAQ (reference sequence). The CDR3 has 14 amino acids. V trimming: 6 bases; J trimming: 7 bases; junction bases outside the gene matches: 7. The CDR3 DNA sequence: TGTGCCAGCAGTCCCCGGGACAGGGTGAATGAGCAGTTCTTC. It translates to CASSPRDRVNEQFF.

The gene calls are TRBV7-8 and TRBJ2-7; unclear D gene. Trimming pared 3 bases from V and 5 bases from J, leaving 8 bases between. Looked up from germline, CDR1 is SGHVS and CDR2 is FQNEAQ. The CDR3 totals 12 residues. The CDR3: CASSFGRDEQYF. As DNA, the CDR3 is TGTGCCAGCAGCTTCGGACGGGACGAGCAGTACTTC.

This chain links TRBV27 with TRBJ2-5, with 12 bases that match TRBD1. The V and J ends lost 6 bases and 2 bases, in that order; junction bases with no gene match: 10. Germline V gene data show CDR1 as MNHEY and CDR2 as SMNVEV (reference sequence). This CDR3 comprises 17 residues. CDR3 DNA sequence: TGTGCCAGCAGCCCGGGACAGGGGGCACGGACGCAAGAGACCCAGTACTTC. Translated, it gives CASSPGQGARTQETQYF.

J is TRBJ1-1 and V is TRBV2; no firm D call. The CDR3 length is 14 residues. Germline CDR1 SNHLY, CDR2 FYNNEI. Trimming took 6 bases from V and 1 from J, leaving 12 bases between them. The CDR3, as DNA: TGTGCCAGCAGGAAAGAGGCCTCGAACACTGAAGCTTTCTTT. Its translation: CASRKEASNTEAFF.